In this sample, the clone carrying this TCR beta chain turned up a few times. The antigen remains unidentified. The CDR3 has 15 amino acids. V was clipped by 3 bases and J by 2 bases; unmatched bases: 6. Germline V lookup: CDR1 LGHDT, CDR2 YNNKEL (reference sequence). This sample is part of a study of post-analysis software for immune sequencing data. General study findings and limits: The five TRBV segments detected at higher frequency in patients than in controls included TRBV5-6, TRBV5-1 and TRBV20-1. Strong co-clustering by F measure was seen for same-batch samples.

Unique molecular identifiers tagged the TCR beta cDNA libraries. TCRdb re-called the PCR reads with MiXCR, one entry per CDR3 protein. The sample includes about 820,000 distinct CDR3 sequences, around 53% seen only once; the top ten take approximately 4.5%. The clonotype originates from a girl aged 10 to 17 with multiple sclerosis. Material for sequencing was blood. The gene calls are TRBV3-1 and TRBJ2-7; 8 bases map to TRBD1. CDR3 protein: CASSQDRARTYEQYF. The CDR3 DNA follows: TGTGCCAGCAGCCAGGACAGGGCAAGAACCTACGAGCAGTACTTC.